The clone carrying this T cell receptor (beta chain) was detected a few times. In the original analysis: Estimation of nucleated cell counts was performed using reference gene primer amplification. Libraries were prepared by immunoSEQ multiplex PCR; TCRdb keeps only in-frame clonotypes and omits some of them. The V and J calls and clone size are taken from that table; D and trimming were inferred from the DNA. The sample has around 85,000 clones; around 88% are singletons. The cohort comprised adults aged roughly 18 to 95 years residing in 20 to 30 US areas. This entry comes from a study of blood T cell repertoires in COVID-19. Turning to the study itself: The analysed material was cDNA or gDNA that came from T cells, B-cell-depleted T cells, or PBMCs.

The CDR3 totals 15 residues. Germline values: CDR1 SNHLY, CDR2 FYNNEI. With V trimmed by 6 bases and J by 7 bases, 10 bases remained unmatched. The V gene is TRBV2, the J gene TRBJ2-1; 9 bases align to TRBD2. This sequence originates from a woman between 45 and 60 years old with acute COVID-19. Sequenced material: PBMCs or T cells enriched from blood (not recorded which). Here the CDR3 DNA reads TGTGCCAGCAGCTTGGGACTAGCAAGGGGTAATGAGCAGTTCTTC. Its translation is CASSLGLARGNEQFF.